The 3 T cell receptor beta chains presented below share a single source sample, sequenced in a study of T cell changes during pregnancy in multiple sclerosis. TCRdb's table, derived via immunoSEQ multiplex PCR, lists solely in-frame clones and lacks some. The sample contains around 40,000 clones, around 90% of which appear only once. Sample: CD4+ T cells from peripheral blood mononuclear cells, taken in the third trimester of pregnancy. These receptors came from a female donor in good health, enrolled as a control in a pregnancy study.

This chain connects TRBV29-1 to TRBJ1-2; the D gene is possibly TRBD1 (5 bases). V was shortened by 1 base and J by 6 bases, with 9 bases between the two germline ends. CDR1 is SQVTM and CDR2 is ANQGSEA in the germline V gene. This CDR3 contains 12 residues. The CDR3 loop reads CSVEGQGNGYTF. The CDR3 DNA reads TGCAGCGTTGAAGGGCAGGGTAATGGCTACACCTTC.

The chain is built from TRBV18 and TRBJ2-7, with D perhaps TRBD2 (6 bases). Trimming cost V 6 bases and J 7 bases, with 19 bases left between them. The CDR3 extends over 14 amino acids. Germline CDR1 and CDR2: KGHSH and LQKENI. The CDR3 coding sequence is TGTGCCAGCTCGCCGGGGACTGGTCTCAGAGAGCAGTACTTC. Amino acid sequence: CASSPGTGLREQYF.

The chain has TRBV5-6 and TRBJ2-5; 15 nucleotides agree with TRBD2. The germline V gene has CDR1 SGHDT and CDR2 YYEEEE. V gave up 3 bases and J gave up 1 base; unmatched junction bases: 4. This CDR3 has 17 residues. CDR3 protein: CASSSRTSGGAQETQYF. CDR3 in DNA: TGTGCCAGCAGCTCGCGGACTAGCGGGGGGGCCCAAGAGACCCAGTACTTC.